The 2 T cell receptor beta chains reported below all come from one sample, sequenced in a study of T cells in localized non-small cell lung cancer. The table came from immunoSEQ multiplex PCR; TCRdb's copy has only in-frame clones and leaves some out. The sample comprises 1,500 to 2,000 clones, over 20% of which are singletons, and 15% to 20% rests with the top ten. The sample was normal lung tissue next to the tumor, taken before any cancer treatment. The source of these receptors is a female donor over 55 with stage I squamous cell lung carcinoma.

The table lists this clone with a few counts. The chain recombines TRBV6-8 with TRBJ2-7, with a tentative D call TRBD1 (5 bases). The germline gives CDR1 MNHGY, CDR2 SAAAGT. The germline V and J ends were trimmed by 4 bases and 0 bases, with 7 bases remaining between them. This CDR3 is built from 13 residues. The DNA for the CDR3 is TGTGCCAGCAGTTGGACAACCTCCTACGAGCAGTACTTC. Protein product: CASSWTTSYEQYF.

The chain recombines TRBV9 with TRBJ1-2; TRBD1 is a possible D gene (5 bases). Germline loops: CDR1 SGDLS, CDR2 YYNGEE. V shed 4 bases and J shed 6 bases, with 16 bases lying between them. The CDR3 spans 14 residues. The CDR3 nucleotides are TGTGCCAGCAGCCCTCGGACACAAAGGGATGGCTACACCTTC. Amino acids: CASSPRTQRDGYTF.